One sample yielded the 11 T cell receptor beta chains listed below, sequenced in a study of T cell responses to AZD1222 COVID-19 vaccine. Libraries were prepared by immunoSEQ multiplex PCR; TCRdb keeps only in-frame clonotypes and omits some of them. Seen here are 100,000 to 110,000 clones, around 89% observed once, and the top ten hold around 1.8%. The sequencing used peripheral blood, collected on day 0 of AZD1222 vaccination. The source of these receptors is an adult in good health.

This clone was detected once. This chain joins TRBV27 and TRBJ1-6, with 8 bases lining up with TRBD1. The germline V gene encodes CDR1 MNHEY and CDR2 SMNVEV (reference sequence). J gave up 1 base and V 2 bases, and 4 bases lay outside the gene matches. The CDR3 sequence is 17 residues long. The chain's CDR3 is CASSLGQGASYNSPLHF. CDR3 coding DNA: TGTGCCAGCAGTTTAGGCCAGGGGGCGTCCTATAATTCACCCCTCCACTTT.

The chain carries TRBV29-1 and TRBJ2-7, with TRBD1 identical over 7 bases. J gave up 1 base and V 6 bases, and 21 bases lay outside the gene matches. The V gene's germline CDR1 is SQVTM and CDR2 ANQGSEA. This CDR3 has 18 amino acids. The CDR3 reads CSVEKQSRDSLASYEQYF. For the CDR3, the DNA is TGCAGCGTGGAAAAACAGTCCCGGGACAGTTTGGCTTCCTACGAGCAGTACTTC.

V is TRBV5-8 and J is TRBJ1-3, with D unclear. CDR3 length: 15 amino acids. Germline V gene sequence: CDR1 SGHTS, CDR2 YDEGEE. The ends were cut back, 0 bases at V and 0 bases at J, with 7 bases in the middle. For the CDR3, the DNA is TGTGCCAGCAGCTTGGGTATTTCCTCTGGAAACACCATATATTTT. This codes for CASSLGISSGNTIYF.

V is TRBV7-2 and J is TRBJ2-1; no clear D gene. V was clipped by 6 bases and J by 5 bases, with 11 bases between them. Looked up from germline, CDR1 is SGHTA and CDR2 is FQGNSA. This CDR3 comprises 13 residues. The DNA of the CDR3 is TGTGCCAGCAGTCCTCTTCCAGACAATGAGCAGTTCTTC. Its protein product is CASSPLPDNEQFF.

The genes are TRBV19 and TRBJ1-5; D is uncertain. Per germline, CDR1 LNHDA and CDR2 SQIVND (reference sequence). CDR3 length: 14 residues. Between the trimmed V and J ends, which lost 3 bases and 5 bases, there was a span of 11 bases. CDR3 bases: TGTGCCAGTAGTATCCCGGACGGGTATCAGCCCCAGCATTTT. It yields the protein CASSIPDGYQPQHF.

The chain combines TRBV7-2 with TRBJ2-5, with D possibly being TRBD1 (5 bases). Between the trimmed V and J ends, which lost 2 bases and 5 bases, there was a span of 12 bases. The CDR3 runs to 14 residues. Germline V lookup: CDR1 SGHTA, CDR2 FQGNSA. The CDR3 coding sequence is TGTGCCAGCAGCTTAAGAAGGGGCTCGGAGACCCAGTACTTC. This encodes CASSLRRGSETQYF.

This sequence joins TRBV28 and TRBJ2-7; 8 bases fit TRBD1. CDR3 length: 13 amino acids. V gave up 3 bases and J gave up 13 bases; unmatched junction bases: 11. Germline V lookup: CDR1 MDHEN, CDR2 SYDVKM. The CDR3 nucleotides are TGTGCCAGCAGTTTGGGGATACGGGACAGGCATTACTTC. This encodes CASSLGIRDRHYF.

The V gene is TRBV6-5, the J gene TRBJ2-3; 9 positions agree with TRBD2. V shed 5 bases, J shed 4 bases, and the junction held 7 bases outside the gene matches. Looked up from germline, CDR1 is MNHEY and CDR2 is SVGAGI. The CDR3 is 15 amino acids. Written as DNA, the CDR3 is TGTGCCAGCAGTCCGCGGGAGGGCCCTCCAGATACGCAGTATTTT. Its protein is CASSPREGPPDTQYF.

The chain has TRBV7-9 and TRBJ1-5; D is undetermined. Germline V gene sequence: CDR1 SEHNR, CDR2 FQNEAQ (reference sequence). The CDR3 extends over 15 amino acids. The germline V and J ends were trimmed by 5 bases and 1 base, with 12 bases remaining between them. CDR3 DNA sequence: TGTGCCAGCAGCGCCCCGGGTGGAAGCAATCAGCCCCAGCATTTT. It yields the protein CASSAPGGSNQPQHF.

The rearrangement joins TRBV19 to TRBJ1-5; 8 nucleotides match TRBD1. The CDR3 totals 14 residues. V shed 3 bases and J 4 bases; nucleotides not matched to a gene: 2. Germline V CDR1 and CDR2: LNHDA, SQIVND (reference sequence). The CDR3, as DNA: TGTGCCAGTAGTATGGACAGGGTAAATCAGCCCCAGCATTTT. Translating gives CASSMDRVNQPQHF.

This chain links TRBV5-1 with TRBJ2-5; D may correspond to TRBD1 or TRBD2 (5 bases each). Trimming cost V 4 bases and J 4 bases, with 20 bases left between them. The CDR3 covers 16 residues. Germline V lookup: CDR1 SGHRS, CDR2 YFSETQ. In DNA form, the CDR3 reads TGCGCCAGCAGCGTCGGGACCTCCGGAGGTGTAGAGACCCAGTACTTC. Translation gives CASSVGTSGGVETQYF.